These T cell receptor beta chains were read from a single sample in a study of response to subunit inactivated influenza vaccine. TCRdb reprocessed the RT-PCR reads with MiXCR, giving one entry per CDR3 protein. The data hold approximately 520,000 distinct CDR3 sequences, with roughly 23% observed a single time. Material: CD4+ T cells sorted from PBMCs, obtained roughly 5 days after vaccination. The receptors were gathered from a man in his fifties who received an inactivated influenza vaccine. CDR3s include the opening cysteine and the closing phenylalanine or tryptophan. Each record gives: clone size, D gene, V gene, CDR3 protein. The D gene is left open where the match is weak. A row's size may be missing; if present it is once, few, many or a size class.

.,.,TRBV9,CASSVARRGVHGEQFF
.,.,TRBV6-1,CASRLGTLGGDTQYF
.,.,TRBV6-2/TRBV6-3,CASSYLGTNAYEQYF
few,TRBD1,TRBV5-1,CASSTRTGGSEQFF
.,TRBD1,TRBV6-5,CASSSPGGQGYSPLHF
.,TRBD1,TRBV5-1,CASSDGQGYNEQFF
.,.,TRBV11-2,CASSLGGGTNTGELFF
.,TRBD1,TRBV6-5,CASSSLGQGDQPQHF
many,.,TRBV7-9,CASSLTGNIQYF
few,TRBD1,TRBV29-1,CSVQGVPTDTQYF
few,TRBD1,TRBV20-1,CSAPFLDRYEQYF
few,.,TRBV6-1,CASSPGSWNTEAFF
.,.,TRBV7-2,CASSLAPQTNYGYTF
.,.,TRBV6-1,CASSAPGVNTGELFF
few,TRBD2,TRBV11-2,CASSRTSGTVGETQYF
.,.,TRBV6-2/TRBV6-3,CASSYSTSSYNEQFF
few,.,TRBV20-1,CSAREVGETQYF
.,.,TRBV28,CGSKGGKQYF
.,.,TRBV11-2,CASSLAFGSYNEQFF
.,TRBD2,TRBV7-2,CASSLIQGLGGNEQFF
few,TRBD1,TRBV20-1,CSAPTGTGRMETQYF
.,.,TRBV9,CASSWGQAQETQYF
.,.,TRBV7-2,CASSLGPSRVGSPLHF
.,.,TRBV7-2,CASSLGPQAAGELFF
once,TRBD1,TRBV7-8,CASSFQDRGMGEQFF
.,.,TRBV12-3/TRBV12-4,CASSLMGSPVSEQYF